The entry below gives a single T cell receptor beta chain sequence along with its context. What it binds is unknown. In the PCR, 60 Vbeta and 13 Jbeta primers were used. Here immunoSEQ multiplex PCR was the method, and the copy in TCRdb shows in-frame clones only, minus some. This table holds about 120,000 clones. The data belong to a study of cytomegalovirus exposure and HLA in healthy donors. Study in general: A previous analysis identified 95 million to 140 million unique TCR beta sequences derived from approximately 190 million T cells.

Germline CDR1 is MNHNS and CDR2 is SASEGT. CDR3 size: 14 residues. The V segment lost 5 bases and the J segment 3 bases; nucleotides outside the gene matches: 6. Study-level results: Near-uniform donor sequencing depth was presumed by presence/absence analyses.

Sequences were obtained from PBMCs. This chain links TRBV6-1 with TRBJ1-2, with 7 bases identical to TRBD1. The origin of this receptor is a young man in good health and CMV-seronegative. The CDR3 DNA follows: TGTGCCAGCAGTAGGACAGGTGATTACTATGGCTACACCTTC. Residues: CASSRTGDYYGYTF.